Sequencing of this T cell receptor beta chain was carried out in a study of blood T cells in healthy people across ages. A second PCR of roughly 7 to 11 cycles used a sample-barcoded 5' primer and a J-beta primer mix. In TCRdb, the 5' RACE reads were re-called with MiXCR into one record per CDR3 protein. This table has some 1,500,000 distinct CDR3 sequences, 40% to 45% appearing once. Trimming removed 1 base from V and 6 bases from J; junction bases left unmatched: 7. The CDR3 totals 15 residues. Worth noting for this clonotype: The antigen is undetermined.

Every donor gave roughly 9.6 milliliters of peripheral blood. Whole-study findings and limits: Compared with aged donors, long-lived donors showed fewer expanded clones, suggesting selection. PBMCs left unsorted prevented a conclusive naive versus antigen-experienced comparison.

The sequencing input was blood. The sequence was collected from a woman aged 18-35 years in good health. The chain combines TRBV12-3 or TRBV12-4 with TRBJ1-1, with 8 bases lining up with TRBD1. The CDR3 bases are TGTGCCAGCAGTTTAGACCTCGGACAGGGCTCTGAAGCTTTCTTT. Protein sequence: CASSLDLGQGSEAFF.